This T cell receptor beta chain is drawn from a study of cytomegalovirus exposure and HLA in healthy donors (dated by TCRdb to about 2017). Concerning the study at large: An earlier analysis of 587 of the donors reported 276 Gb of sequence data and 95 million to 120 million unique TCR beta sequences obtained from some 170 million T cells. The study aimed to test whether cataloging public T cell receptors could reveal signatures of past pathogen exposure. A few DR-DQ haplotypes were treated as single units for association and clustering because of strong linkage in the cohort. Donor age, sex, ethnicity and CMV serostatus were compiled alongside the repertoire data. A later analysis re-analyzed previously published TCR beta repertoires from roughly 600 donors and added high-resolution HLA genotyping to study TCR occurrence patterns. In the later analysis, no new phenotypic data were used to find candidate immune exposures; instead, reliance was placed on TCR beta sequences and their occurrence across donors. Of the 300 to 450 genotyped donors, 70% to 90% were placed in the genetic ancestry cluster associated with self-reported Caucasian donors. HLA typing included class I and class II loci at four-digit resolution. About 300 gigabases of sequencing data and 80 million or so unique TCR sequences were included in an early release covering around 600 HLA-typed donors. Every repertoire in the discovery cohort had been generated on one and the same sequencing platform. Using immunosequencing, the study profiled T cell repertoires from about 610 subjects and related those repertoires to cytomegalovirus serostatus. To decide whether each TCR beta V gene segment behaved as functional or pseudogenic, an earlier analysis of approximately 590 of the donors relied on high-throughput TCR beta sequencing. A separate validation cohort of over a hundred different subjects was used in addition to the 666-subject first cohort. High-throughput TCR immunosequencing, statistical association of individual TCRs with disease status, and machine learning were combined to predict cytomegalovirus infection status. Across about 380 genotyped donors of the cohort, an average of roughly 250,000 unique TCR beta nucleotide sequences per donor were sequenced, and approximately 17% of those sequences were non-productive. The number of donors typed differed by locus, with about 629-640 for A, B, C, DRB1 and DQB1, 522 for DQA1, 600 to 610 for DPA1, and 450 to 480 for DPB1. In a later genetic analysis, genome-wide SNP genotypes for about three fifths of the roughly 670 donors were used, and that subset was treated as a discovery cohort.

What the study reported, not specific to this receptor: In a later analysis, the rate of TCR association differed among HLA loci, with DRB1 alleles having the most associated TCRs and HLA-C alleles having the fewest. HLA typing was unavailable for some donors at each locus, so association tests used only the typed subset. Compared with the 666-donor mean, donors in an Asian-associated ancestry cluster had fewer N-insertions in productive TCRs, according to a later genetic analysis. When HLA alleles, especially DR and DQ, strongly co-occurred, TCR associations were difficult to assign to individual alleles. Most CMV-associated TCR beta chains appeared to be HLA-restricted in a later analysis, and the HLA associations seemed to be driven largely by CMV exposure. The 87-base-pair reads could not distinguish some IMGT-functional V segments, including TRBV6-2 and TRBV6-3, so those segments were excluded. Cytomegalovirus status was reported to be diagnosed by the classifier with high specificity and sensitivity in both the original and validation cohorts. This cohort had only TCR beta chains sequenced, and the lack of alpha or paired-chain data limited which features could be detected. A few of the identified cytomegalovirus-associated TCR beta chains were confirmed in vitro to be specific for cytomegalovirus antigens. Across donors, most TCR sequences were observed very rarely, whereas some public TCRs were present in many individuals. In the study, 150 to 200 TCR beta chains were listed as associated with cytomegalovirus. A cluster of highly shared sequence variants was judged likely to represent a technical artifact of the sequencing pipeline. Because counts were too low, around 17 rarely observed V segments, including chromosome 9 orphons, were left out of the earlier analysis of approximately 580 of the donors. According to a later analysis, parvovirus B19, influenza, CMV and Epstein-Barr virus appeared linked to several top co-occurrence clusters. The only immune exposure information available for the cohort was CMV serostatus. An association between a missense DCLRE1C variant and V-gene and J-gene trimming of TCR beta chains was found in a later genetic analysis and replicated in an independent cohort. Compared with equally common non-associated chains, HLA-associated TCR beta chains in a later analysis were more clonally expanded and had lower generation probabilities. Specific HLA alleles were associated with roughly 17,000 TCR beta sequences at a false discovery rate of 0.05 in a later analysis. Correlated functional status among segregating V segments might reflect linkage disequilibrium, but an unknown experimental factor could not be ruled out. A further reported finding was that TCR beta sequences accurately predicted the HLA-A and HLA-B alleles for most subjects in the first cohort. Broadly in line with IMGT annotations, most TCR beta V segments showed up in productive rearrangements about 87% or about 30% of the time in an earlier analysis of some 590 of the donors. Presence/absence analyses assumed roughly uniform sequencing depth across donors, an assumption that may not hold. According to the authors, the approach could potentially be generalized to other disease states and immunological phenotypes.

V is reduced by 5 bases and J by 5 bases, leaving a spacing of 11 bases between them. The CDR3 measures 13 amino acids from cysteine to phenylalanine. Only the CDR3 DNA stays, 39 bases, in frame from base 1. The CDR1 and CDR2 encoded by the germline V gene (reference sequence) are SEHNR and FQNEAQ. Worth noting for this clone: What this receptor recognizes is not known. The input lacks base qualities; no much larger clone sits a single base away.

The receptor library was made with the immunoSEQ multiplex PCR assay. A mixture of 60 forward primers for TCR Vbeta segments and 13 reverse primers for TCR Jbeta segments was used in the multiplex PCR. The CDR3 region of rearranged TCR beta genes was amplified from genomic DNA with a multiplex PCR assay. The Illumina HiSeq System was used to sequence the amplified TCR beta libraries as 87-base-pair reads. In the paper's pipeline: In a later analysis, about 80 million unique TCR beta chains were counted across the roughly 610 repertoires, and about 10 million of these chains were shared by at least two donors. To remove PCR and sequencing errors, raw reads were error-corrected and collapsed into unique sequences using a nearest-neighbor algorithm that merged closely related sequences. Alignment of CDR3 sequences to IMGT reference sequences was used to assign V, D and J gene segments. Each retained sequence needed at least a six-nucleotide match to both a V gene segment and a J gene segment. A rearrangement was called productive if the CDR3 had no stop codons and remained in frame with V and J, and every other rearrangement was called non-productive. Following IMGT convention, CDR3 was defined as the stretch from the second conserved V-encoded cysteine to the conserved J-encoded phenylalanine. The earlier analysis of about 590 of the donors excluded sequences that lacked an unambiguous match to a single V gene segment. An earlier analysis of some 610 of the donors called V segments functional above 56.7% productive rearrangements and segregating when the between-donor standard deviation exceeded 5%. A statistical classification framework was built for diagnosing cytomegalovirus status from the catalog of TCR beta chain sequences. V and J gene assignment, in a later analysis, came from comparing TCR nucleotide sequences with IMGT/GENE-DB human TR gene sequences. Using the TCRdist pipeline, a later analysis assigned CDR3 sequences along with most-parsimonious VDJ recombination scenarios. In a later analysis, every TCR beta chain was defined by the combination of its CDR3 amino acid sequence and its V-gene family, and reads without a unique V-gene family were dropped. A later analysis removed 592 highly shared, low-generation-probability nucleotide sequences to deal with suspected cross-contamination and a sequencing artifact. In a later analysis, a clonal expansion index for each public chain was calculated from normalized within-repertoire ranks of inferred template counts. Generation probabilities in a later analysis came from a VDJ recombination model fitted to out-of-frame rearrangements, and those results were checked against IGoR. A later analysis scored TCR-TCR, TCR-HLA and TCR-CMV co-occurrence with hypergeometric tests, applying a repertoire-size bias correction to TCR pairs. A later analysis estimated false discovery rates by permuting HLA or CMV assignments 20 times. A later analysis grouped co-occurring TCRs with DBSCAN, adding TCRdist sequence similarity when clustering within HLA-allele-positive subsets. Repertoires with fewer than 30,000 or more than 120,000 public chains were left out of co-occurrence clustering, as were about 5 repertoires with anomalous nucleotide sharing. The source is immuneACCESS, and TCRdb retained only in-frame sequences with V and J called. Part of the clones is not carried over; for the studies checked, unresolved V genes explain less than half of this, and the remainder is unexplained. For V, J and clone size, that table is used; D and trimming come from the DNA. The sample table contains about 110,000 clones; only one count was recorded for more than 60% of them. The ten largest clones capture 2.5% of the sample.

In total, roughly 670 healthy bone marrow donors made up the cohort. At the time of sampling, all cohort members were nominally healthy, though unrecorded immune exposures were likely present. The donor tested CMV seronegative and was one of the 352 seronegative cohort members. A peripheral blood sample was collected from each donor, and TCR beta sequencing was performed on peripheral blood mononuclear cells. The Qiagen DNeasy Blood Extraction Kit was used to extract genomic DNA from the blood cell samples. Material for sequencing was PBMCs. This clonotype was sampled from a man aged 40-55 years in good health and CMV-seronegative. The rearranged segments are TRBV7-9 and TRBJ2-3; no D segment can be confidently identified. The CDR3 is CASSEYPGDTQYF. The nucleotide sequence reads TGTGCCAGCAGCGAGTACCCGGGAGATACGCAGTATTTT. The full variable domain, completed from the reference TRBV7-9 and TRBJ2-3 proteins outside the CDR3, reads DTGVSQNPRHKITKRGQNVTFRCDPISEHNRLYWYRQTLGQGPEFLTYFQNEAQLEKSRLLSDRFSAERPKGSFSTLEIQRTEQGDSAMYLCASSEYPGDTQYFGPGTRLTVL.